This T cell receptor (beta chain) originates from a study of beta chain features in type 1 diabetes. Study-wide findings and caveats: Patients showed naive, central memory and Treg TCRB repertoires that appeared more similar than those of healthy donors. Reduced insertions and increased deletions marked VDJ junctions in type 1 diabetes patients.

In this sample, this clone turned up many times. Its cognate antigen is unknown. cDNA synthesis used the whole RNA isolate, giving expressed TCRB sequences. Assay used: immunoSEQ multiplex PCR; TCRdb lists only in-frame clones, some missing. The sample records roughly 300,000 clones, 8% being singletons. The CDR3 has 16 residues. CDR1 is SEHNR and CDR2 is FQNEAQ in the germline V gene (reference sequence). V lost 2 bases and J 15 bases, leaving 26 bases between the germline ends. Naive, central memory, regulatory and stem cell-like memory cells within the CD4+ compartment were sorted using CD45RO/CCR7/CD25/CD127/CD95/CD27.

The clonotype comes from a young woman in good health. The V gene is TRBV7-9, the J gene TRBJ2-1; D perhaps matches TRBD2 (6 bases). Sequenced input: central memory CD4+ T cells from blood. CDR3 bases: TGTGCCAGCAGCTTACTCGACGGGAGACCTACGCCCAGCATGTTCTTC. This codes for CASSLLDGRPTPSMFF.